This T cell receptor beta chain was sequenced during a study of early T cells in non-severe SARS-CoV-2 infection. Study-wide context: Sequencing of bulk RNA from unsorted whole blood was done, without chain pairing. General study findings and limits: Matches to VDJdb favored anti-spike CD8 responses and missed private and CD4 specificities.

A few counts support this clonotype. Its antigen is still unknown. Deletions cut 5 bases from V and 6 bases from J, with 16 bases between. The CDR3 extends over 14 amino acids. Germline V lookup: CDR1 MNHEY, CDR2 SVGEGT. Unique molecular identifier tags were affixed to discrete cDNA molecules. TCRdb analysed the 5' RACE reads with MiXCR anew, one entry per CDR3 protein. The table records roughly 57,000 distinct CDR3 sequences, roughly an eighth of them present only once. Source: whole blood, taken at baseline. The chain employs TRBV6-2 or TRBV6-3 and TRBJ1-2; D is uncertain. The sequence was collected from an adult who was a healthcare worker with PCR-confirmed SARS-CoV-2 infection or an uninfected control (not recorded which). This CDR3 reads CASSTGRRPHGYTF. For the CDR3, the DNA is TGTGCCAGCAGTACCGGACGGCGCCCCCATGGCTACACCTTC.